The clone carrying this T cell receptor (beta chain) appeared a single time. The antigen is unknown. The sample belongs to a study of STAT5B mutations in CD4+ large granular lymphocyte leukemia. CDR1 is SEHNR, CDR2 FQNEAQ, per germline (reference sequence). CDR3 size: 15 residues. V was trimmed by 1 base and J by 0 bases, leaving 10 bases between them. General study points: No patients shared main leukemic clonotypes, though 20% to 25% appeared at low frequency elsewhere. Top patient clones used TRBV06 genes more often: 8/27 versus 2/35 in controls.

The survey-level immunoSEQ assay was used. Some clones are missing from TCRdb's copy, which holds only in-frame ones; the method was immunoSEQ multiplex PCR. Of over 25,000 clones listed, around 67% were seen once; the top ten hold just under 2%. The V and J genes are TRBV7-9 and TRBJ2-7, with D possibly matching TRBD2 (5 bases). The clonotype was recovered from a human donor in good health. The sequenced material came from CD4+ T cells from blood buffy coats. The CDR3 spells CASSLGGRGSYEQYF. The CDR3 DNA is TGTGCCAGCAGCTTAGGAGGACGGGGCTCCTACGAGCAGTACTTC.